These 5 T cell receptor beta chains originate from one sample sequenced in a study of fetal regulatory T cell absence and autoimmunity. Assay: immunoSEQ multiplex PCR; the TCRdb copy retains only in-frame clones and omits some. The sample holds 45,000 to 50,000 clones, roughly four fifths seen once. Sequenced material: cord blood. The receptors here all came from a newborn boy with IPEX syndrome.

J is TRBJ1-2 and V is TRBV27; 8 bases agree with TRBD1. The V segment lost 3 bases and the J segment 5 bases; nucleotides outside the gene matches: 5. In germline, CDR1 is MNHEY, CDR2 SMNVEV (reference sequence). The CDR3 loop spans 14 amino acids. The CDR3 sequence: CASSFNRGYYGYTF. The CDR3 region has the DNA TGTGCCAGCAGTTTCAACAGGGGGTATTATGGCTACACCTTC.

The chain is built from TRBV6-1 and TRBJ2-7; 11 bases fit TRBD2. Germline CDR1 reads MNHNS; CDR2 reads SASEGT. The CDR3 totals 13 residues. With 4 bases clipped from V and 6 bases from J, the junction kept 2 bases outside the gene matches. CDR3 in DNA: TGTGCCAGCAGTGCGGGACTAGCGGCCGAGCAGTACTTC. It codes for CASSAGLAAEQYF.

The chain employs TRBV19 and TRBJ1-3; D not resolved. The V and J ends lost 6 bases and 0 bases respectively, with 12 bases between them. CDR3 length: 15 amino acids. Germline-derived CDR1 and CDR2 are LNHDA and SQIVND (reference sequence). The CDR3 here is CASRTALSSGNTIYF. CDR3 nucleotide sequence: TGTGCCAGTAGAACAGCCTTGAGCTCTGGAAACACCATATATTTT. Filled out from reference TRBV19 and TRBJ1-3, the complete variable domain reads DGGITQSPKYLFRKEGQNVTLSCEQNLNHDAMYWYRQDPGQGLRLIYYSQIVNDFQKGDIAEGYSVSREKKESFPLTVTSAQKNPTAFYLCASRTALSSGNTIYFGEGSWLTVV.

This chain uses TRBV19 with TRBJ2-7, with 8 positions matching TRBD1. This CDR3 is 15 amino acids long. Germline V CDR1 and CDR2: LNHDA, SQIVND (reference sequence). Trimming cost V 3 bases and J 0 bases; bases outside gene matches: 4. The CDR3 loop is CASSIGQGPSYEQYF. CDR3 in DNA: TGTGCCAGTAGTATCGGACAGGGCCCCTCCTACGAGCAGTACTTC. Complete variable domain (other parts from reference TRBV19 and TRBJ2-7): DGGITQSPKYLFRKEGQNVTLSCEQNLNHDAMYWYRQDPGQGLRLIYYSQIVNDFQKGDIAEGYSVSREKKESFPLTVTSAQKNPTAFYLCASSIGQGPSYEQYFGPGTRLTVT.

The genes are TRBV4-1 and TRBJ1-4; tentative D call: TRBD1 (5 bases). The CDR3 is made up of 15 amino acids. Trimming shortened V by 4 bases and J by 8 bases, and 17 bases separated the two germline ends. The germline V gene encodes CDR1 MGHRA and CDR2 YSYEKL. The chain's CDR3 is CASSPTGTALEKLFF. The DNA of the CDR3 is TGCGCCAGCAGCCCGACCGGGACGGCTTTGGAAAAACTGTTTTTT.